Reported below is one T cell receptor beta chain. The target antigen is unknown. These data are taken from a study of vaccination effects on CD4 cells after COVID-19. Germline values: CDR1 SGHDT, CDR2 YYEEEE. The CDR3 is 12 amino acids. The V end was cut by 3 bases, the J end by 5 bases, with 8 bases between. Study-wide results and limits: The study found that only 1 of 255 vaccine-induced clones from healthy vaccinees cross-reacted with common cold coronaviruses.

Produced via immunoSEQ multiplex PCR; TCRdb's table is partial and in-frame only. Of some 79,000 clones listed, roughly 74% are singletons. Before any sequencing was done, the ViraFEST assay used viral peptide pools to expand antigen-specific CD4+ T cells. The culture ran for around nine days, and then CD4+ T cells were isolated. Every well housed two million PBMC, which grew in culture alongside about 9.9 IU/ml IL-2 and about 10 ug/ml peptides. The V call is TRBV5-6, the J call TRBJ2-5; D is perhaps TRBD1 (6 bases). The sample here was CD4+ T cells from PBMCs cultured with HCoV-229E spike peptides, taken before COVID-19 vaccination. This receptor was identified in a human donor who received a COVID-19 vaccine. The CDR3 region is CASSYRVETQYF. CDR3 bases: TGTGCCAGCAGCTACAGGGTGGAGACCCAGTACTTC.